The T cell receptor (beta chain) under discussion was sequenced for a study of post-analysis software for immune sequencing data (dated by TCRdb to the mid-2010s). Study-level background: Relapsing-remitting, secondary progressive and progressive-relapsing multiple sclerosis were recorded as disease courses, and subtype annotation was lacking for some patients. A subset of samples was prepared in parallel using single-end sample barcoding, then pooled and co-amplified after Illumina adapter ligation. Patient repertoires were compared against 11 previously published healthy control repertoires from donors aged about 6 to 28 years. The full study reports these points: Direct clustering with F measure revealed strong co-clustering of samples prepared in the same batch, which led to a batch-effect correction. Multiple sclerosis patients had significantly lower normalized Chao1 diversity than controls, a result that suggests substantial peripheral T-cell clonal expansion. The control group was slightly older than the multiple sclerosis patient group. Significantly higher frequencies in patients than in controls were found for roughly 5 TRBV segments, including TRBV5-6, TRBV5-1 and TRBV20-1.

The library relied on PCR. TCRdb records Illumina HiSeq 2500 as the sequencer. Unique molecular identifiers were incorporated into TCR beta cDNA libraries to reduce PCR and sequencing biases. Per 1 to 10 million input T cells, some 500,000 cDNA molecules were obtained, such that each molecule approximated one T cell. Patient libraries were prepared and sequenced with the same protocol used for the earlier healthy control dataset. Samples belonging to the same batch were prepared together, multiplexed and sequenced on a shared HiSeq lane. The study's processing was this. Raw barcoded reads were processed with MIGEC, discarding single-read molecular identifier groups before consensus assembly and CDR3 extraction. Clonotype tables were post-analysed with VDJtools, normalizing diversity by down-sampling all datasets to the smallest sample size. In repertoire overlap clustering, CDR3 amino acid sequences, but not nucleotide sequences, were matched to correct batch-related cross-sample contamination. In-frame beta chains were kept once TCRdb had trimmed the public reads at Q25 with fastp and called clones with MiXCR. For every CDR3 protein sequence, its rows merge into one entry that carries the most common genes and DNA. In this record, the V and J calls reflect TCRdb's handling and not the investigators' own analysis. The sample records 400,000 to 500,000 distinct CDR3 sequences, 35% to 45% of which are singletons. Of the sample, about 8% falls within the top ten clones.

The germline V gene supplies CDR1 SQVTM and CDR2 ANQGSEA. Taken from cysteine to phenylalanine, the CDR3 has 14 residues. CDR3 DNA only is kept here, 42 bases in frame from base 1. V is cut back by 6 bases and J by 5 bases, with 11 bases in the junction unmatched. Regarding this clonotype: There is no known antigen for this receptor. No per-base quality is available; no much larger clone lies one base away.

TCR beta repertoires were profiled from peripheral blood of roughly 13 young patients with multiple sclerosis to demonstrate the VDJtools post-analysis software. Multiple sclerosis patients were children and adolescents aged about 6 to 17 years. This chain is built from TRBV29-1 and TRBJ2-7; 9 junctional bases match TRBD2. This sequence originates from a girl aged 2 to 9 with multiple sclerosis. Sequenced material: blood. This receptor has the CDR3 CSVTGGRAVNEQYF. The DNA reads as follows: TGCAGCGTCACTGGCGGGAGGGCCGTAAACGAGCAGTACTTC.